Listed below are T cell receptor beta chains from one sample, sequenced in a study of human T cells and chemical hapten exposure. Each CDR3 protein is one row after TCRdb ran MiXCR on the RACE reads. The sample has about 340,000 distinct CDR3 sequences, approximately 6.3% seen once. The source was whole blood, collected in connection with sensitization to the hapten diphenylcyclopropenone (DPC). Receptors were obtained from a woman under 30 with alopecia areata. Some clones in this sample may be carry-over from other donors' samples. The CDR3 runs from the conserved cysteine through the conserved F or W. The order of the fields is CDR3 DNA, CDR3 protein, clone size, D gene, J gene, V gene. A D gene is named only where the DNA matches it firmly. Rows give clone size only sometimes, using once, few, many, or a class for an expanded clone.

TGTGCCAGCAGCCCCTACCGGACATTCCCCCCGAACACCGGGGAGCTGTTTTTT	CASSPYRTFPPNTGELFF	many	.	TRBJ2-2	TRBV7-8
TGTGCCAGCAGCTCCGGGACCATACAGGCCACGGCTTTCTTT	CASSSGTIQATAFF	.	.	TRBJ1-1	TRBV7-2
TGTGCCAGCAGCTTATGGACGGGCACCATATATTTT	CASSLWTGTIYF	many	.	TRBJ1-3	TRBV7-9
TGTGCCAGCTCACCAACTAGCGGGGGTGATGAGCAGTTCTTC	CASSPTSGGDEQFF	few	TRBD2	TRBJ2-1	TRBV18
TGTGCCAGCAGTTACTCGGGCGGCCGGGCGGGAGAAAAACTGTTTTTT	CASSYSGGRAGEKLFF	.	.	TRBJ1-4	TRBV6-5
TGTGCCAGCAGGGCCTCGACAGATACGCAGTATTTT	CASRASTDTQYF	few	.	TRBJ2-3	TRBV12-3/TRBV12-4
TGTGCCACCAGTGATGAGACGGCTCCCGAAAGCAATGAGCAGTTCTTC	CATSDETAPESNEQFF	many	.	TRBJ2-1	TRBV24-1
TGTGCCAGCAGCGCCGGACTGAAGGAGACCCAGTACTTC	CASSAGLKETQYF	.	.	TRBJ2-5	TRBV7-8
TGCAGTGCTAGCGATCTCTTCTACGAGCAGTACTTC	CSASDLFYEQYF	.	.	TRBJ2-7	TRBV20-1
TGTGCCAGCAGCCCCAGTGGTGATACGCAGTATTTT	CASSPSGDTQYF	many	.	TRBJ2-3	TRBV7-2
TGTGCCAGCAGTTACGCGGGACGAGATACGCAGTATTTT	CASSYAGRDTQYF	many	.	TRBJ2-3	TRBV6-5
TGTGCCAGCTCACCCCAACGACAGGGGCACGACTATGGCTACACCTTC	CASSPQRQGHDYGYTF	few	TRBD1	TRBJ1-2	TRBV18
TGTGCCAGCAGCTTAGAAGGGGGACAGGGGCCAGATACGCAGTATTTT	CASSLEGGQGPDTQYF	few	TRBD1	TRBJ2-3	TRBV11-3
TGCAGCGCAACGGGACAGGGGAACGAGCAGTACTTC	CSATGQGNEQYF	many	TRBD1	TRBJ2-7	TRBV29-1
TGTGCCAGCACCTTCGGGACTAGATACAATGAGCAGTTCTTC	CASTFGTRYNEQFF	many	TRBD2	TRBJ2-1	TRBV12-3/TRBV12-4
TGTGCCAGCTCACCACGGTATAGCGGGGGTTCCTACGAGCAGTACTTC	CASSPRYSGGSYEQYF	.	TRBD2	TRBJ2-7	TRBV18
TGCAGTGCTCCACGGGGGGGCGGGGACGAGCAGTACTTC	CSAPRGGGDEQYF	few	TRBD2	TRBJ2-7	TRBV20-1
TGCGCCAGCAGGAGGGGCGGACAGGGGGCGCAGACCCAGTACTTC	CASRRGGQGAQTQYF	few	TRBD1	TRBJ2-5	TRBV5-1
TGCAGCGTTGTCGTTATCCCTGCTAGCGGGGGTGTCACAGATACGCAGTATTTT	CSVVVIPASGGVTDTQYF	many	TRBD2	TRBJ2-3	TRBV29-1
TGTGCCAGCAGCCCTGGGGCCCGGGACGAGCAGTACTTC	CASSPGARDEQYF	few	.	TRBJ2-7	TRBV7-2
TGCAGTGCTAGAGATCCCAGAGCCTATGGCTACACCTTC	CSARDPRAYGYTF	many	.	TRBJ1-2	TRBV20-1
TGCGCCAGCAGCTTCAGACAGACAGATACGCAGTATTTT	CASSFRQTDTQYF	many	.	TRBJ2-3	TRBV5-1
TGCAGCGTTGATGGTGGGACAGGTAGCTCCTACGAGCAGTACTTC	CSVDGGTGSSYEQYF	many	TRBD1	TRBJ2-7	TRBV29-1
TGTGCCAGCAGCCAAAGAGCGGGGGCCCACACAGATACGCAGTATTTT	CASSQRAGAHTDTQYF	many	TRBD2	TRBJ2-3	TRBV6-4
TGCGCCAGCAGCCAAGAAGGTCTCGTTGGCGGAACTGAAGCTTTCTTT	CASSQEGLVGGTEAFF	.	.	TRBJ1-1	TRBV4-3
TGTGCCAGCTCGAGAACTAGCGGGTCCGACGAGCAGTACTTC	CASSRTSGSDEQYF	many	TRBD2	TRBJ2-7	TRBV18
TGTGCCAGCAGCCAAGAAGGGGTCAGGATACCTGAAGCTTTCTTT	CASSQEGVRIPEAFF	few	.	TRBJ1-1	TRBV3-1
TGTGCCATCAGTCCGGGACAGGGTGTTAACTATGGCTACACCTTC	CAISPGQGVNYGYTF	.	TRBD1	TRBJ1-2	TRBV10-3
TGTGCCAGCAGCCAAGCCTACCGGGGACCCTTGAACACTGAAGCTTTCTTT	CASSQAYRGPLNTEAFF	.	.	TRBJ1-1	TRBV4-2
TGCGCCAGCAGCTTTGGGGACCCCCGAGTTCAGTACTTC	CASSFGDPRVQYF	medium-sized	.	TRBJ2-4	TRBV5-1
TGCAGCGCTGGGGAGACAATTGGAAATGGCTACACCTTC	CSAGETIGNGYTF	.	.	TRBJ1-2	TRBV29-1
TGTGCCAGCAGCCGACCGGTCTCCCGGACTACGCAGTATTTT	CASSRPVSRTTQYF	many	.	TRBJ2-3	TRBV6-2/TRBV6-3
TGTGCCAGCAGGCGTACTGGACTGTTTCAAGAGACCCAGTACTTC	CASRRTGLFQETQYF	few	.	TRBJ2-5	TRBV6-5
TGTGCCAGCAGATCAGTTAACTATGGCTACACCTTC	CASRSVNYGYTF	few	.	TRBJ1-2	TRBV6-2/TRBV6-3
TGCGCCAGCAGCCAAGATAGGGGGACAGGAGGGAATGAGCAGTTCTTC	CASSQDRGTGGNEQFF	.	TRBD1	TRBJ2-1	TRBV4-3
TGTGCCAGCAGTCAACCACGGTCTGAAGCTTTCTTT	CASSQPRSEAFF	few	.	TRBJ1-1	TRBV6-5
TGTGCCAGCAGCTTAGGACTACCGGGGACCACAGATACGCAGTATTTT	CASSLGLPGTTDTQYF	few	.	TRBJ2-3	TRBV7-2
TGTGCCAGCAGCATCGCGGGGCGGGGGAACTCCTACGAGCAGTACTTC	CASSIAGRGNSYEQYF	few	TRBD2	TRBJ2-7	TRBV5-6
TGTGCCAGCAGCGTAGGCGGGACAGCATCCTCTGGAAACACCCTATATTTT	CASSVGGTASSGNTLYF	few	TRBD1	TRBJ1-3	TRBV9
TGCGCCAGCAGCCAAGATCCCCCGGACAGCTCTGGGGCCAACGTCCTGACTTTC	CASSQDPPDSSGANVLTF	many	.	TRBJ2-6	TRBV4-3
TGCGCCAGCAGCCAAGTCACAGCCGCAACTAATGAAAAACTGTTTTTT	CASSQVTAATNEKLFF	.	.	TRBJ1-4	TRBV4-3